These 5 T cell receptor beta chains were all obtained from the same sample, sequenced in a study of cytomegalovirus exposure and HLA in healthy donors. Clones were read by immunoSEQ multiplex PCR, and TCRdb kept only the in-frame ones, dropping some. The sample yields about 310,000 clones, 70% to 90% seen once. Material: PBMCs. These receptor sequences come from a young man in good health and CMV-seronegative.

The chain links TRBV5-1 to TRBJ1-1; D might be TRBD1 (5 bases). The CDR3 extends over 14 amino acids. From germline, CDR1 is SGHRS and CDR2 YFSETQ. V lost 4 bases, J lost 1 base, and 11 bases lay in between. CDR3 coding DNA: TGCGCCAGCAGCCCAGGACAAACGAACACTGAAGCTTTCTTT. As protein: CASSPGQTNTEAFF.

Comment on this clone: Other DNA sequences in this sample translate to the same CDR3. The chain links TRBV27 to TRBJ2-2, with D possibly TRBD2 on 6 matching bases. The CDR3 consists of 14 residues. V lost 6 bases, J lost 8 bases, and 16 bases lay in between. The germline V gene encodes CDR1 MNHEY and CDR2 SMNVEV (reference sequence). The CDR3 reads CASSQYTGVGELFF. CDR3 DNA: TGTGCCAGCAGCCAATATACGGGGGTAGGGGAGCTGTTTTTT.

The rearrangement joins TRBV6-1 to TRBJ1-4; TRBD1 matches at 7 bases. With 5 bases clipped from V and 5 bases from J, the junction kept 2 bases outside the gene matches. Germline V gene data show CDR1 as MNHNS and CDR2 as SASEGT. This CDR3 spans 13 amino acids. The CDR3 nucleotides read TGTGCCAGCAGTAGACAGGGCAATGAAAAACTGTTTTTT. Its protein product is CASSRQGNEKLFF.

This chain connects TRBV9 to TRBJ2-1; maybe TRBD2 (7 bases). Germline assignment: CDR1 SGDLS and CDR2 YYNGEE. The CDR3 runs to 19 residues. Trimming stripped 3 bases from V and 4 bases from J, with 26 bases between. In nucleotides, the CDR3 is TGTGCCAGCAGCGCCGTATTAACCGGGGGGCATCCAACTTACAATGAGCAGTTCTTC. Protein: CASSAVLTGGHPTYNEQFF.

This chain joins TRBV5-5 and TRBJ1-5; D ambiguous. V lost 0 bases to trimming and J lost 0 bases, with 4 bases between them. The CDR3 runs to 14 residues. The germline V gene has CDR1 SGHKS and CDR2 YYEKEE (reference sequence). The CDR3, as DNA: TGTGCCAGCAGCTTGGCCAGTAGCAATCAGCCCCAGCATTTT. Amino acid sequence: CASSLASSNQPQHF.